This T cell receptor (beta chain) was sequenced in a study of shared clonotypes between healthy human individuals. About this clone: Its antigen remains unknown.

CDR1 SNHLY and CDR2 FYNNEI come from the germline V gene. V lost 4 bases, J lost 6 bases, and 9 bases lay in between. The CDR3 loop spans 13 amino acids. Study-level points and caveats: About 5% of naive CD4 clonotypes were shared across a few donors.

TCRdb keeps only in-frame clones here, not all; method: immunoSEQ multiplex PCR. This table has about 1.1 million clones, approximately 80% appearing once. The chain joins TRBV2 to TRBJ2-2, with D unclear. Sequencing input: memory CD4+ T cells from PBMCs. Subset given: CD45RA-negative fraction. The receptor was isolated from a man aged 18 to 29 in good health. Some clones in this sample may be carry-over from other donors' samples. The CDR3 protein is CASSAFIAGELFF. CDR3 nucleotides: TGTGCCAGCAGTGCCTTTATTGCCGGGGAGCTGTTTTTT. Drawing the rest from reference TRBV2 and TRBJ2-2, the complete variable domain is EPEVTQTPSHQVTQMGQEVILRCVPISNHLYFYWYRQILGQKVEFLVSFYNNEISEKSEIFDDQFSVERPDGSNFTLKIRSTKLEDSAMYFCASSAFIAGELFFGEGSRLTVL.